The T cell receptor (beta chain) described here comes from a study of cytomegalovirus exposure and HLA in healthy donors (dated by TCRdb to about 2017). A note on the overall study: In an earlier analysis of approximately 640 of the donors, around 290 Gb of sequence data and approximately 100 million unique TCR beta sequences from about 190 million T cells were reported. Roughly 300 gigabases of sequencing data and tens of millions of unique TCR sequences were included in an early release covering several hundred HLA-typed donors. Of the roughly 430 genotyped donors, 81% fell in the genetic ancestry cluster associated with self-reported Caucasian donors. The aim of the study was to test whether cataloging public T cell receptors could identify signatures of past pathogen exposure. Using immunosequencing, the study profiled T cell repertoires from around 680 subjects and related those repertoires to cytomegalovirus serostatus. In addition to the first cohort of 500 to 850 subjects, a separate validation cohort of approximately 110 different subjects was used. The study combined high-throughput TCR immunosequencing, statistical association of individual TCRs with disease status, and machine learning to predict cytomegalovirus infection status. To study patterns of TCR occurrence, a later analysis re-analyzed previously published TCR beta repertoires from around 660 donors and added high-resolution HLA genotyping. Rather than using new phenotypic data, the later analysis identified candidate immune exposures from TCR beta sequences and from how often those sequences occurred across donors. In an earlier analysis of several hundred of the donors, high-throughput TCR beta sequencing was used to judge whether each TCR beta V gene segment behaved as functional or pseudogenic. Alongside the repertoire data, information on donor age, sex, ethnicity and CMV serostatus was compiled. Genome-wide SNP genotypes for about three fifths of the roughly 670 donors were used in a later genetic analysis, which treated that subset as a discovery cohort. All discovery cohort repertoires had been generated using a single sequencing platform. HLA typing included class I and class II loci at four-digit resolution. The number of donors typed differed by locus, with 629-630 for A, B, C, DRB1 and DQB1, around 500 for DQA1, under 610 for DPA1, and some 440 for DPB1. About 5 DR-DQ haplotypes were handled as single units for association and clustering, since linkage in the cohort was strong. On average, around 240,000 unique TCR beta nucleotide sequences were sequenced per donor among a few hundred genotyped donors of the cohort, with roughly 20% of those sequences being non-productive. The paper's findings and limits, for the study overall: The classifier was reported to diagnose cytomegalovirus status with high specificity and sensitivity in both the original and validation cohorts. Three of the identified cytomegalovirus-associated TCR beta chains were confirmed in vitro to be specific for cytomegalovirus antigens. Most CMV-associated TCR beta chains appeared to be HLA-restricted in a later analysis, and the HLA associations seemed to be driven largely by CMV exposure. Because counts were too low, about 18 rarely observed V segments, including chromosome 9 orphons, were excluded from the earlier analysis of 587 of the donors. Across donors, most TCR sequences were observed very rarely, whereas some public TCRs were present in many individuals. Strong co-occurrence of HLA alleles, especially DR and DQ, made assigning TCR associations to individual alleles difficult. In a later analysis, 15,000 to 20,000 TCR beta sequences were associated with specific HLA alleles at a false discovery rate of 0.05. A later analysis found that TCR association rates varied across HLA loci, with DRB1 alleles showing the most associated TCRs and HLA-C alleles the fewest. The authors suggested that the approach could potentially be generalized to other disease states and immunological phenotypes. Some IMGT-functional V segments, including TRBV6-2 and TRBV6-3, could not be told apart with the 87-base-pair reads, so those segments were excluded. The study gave a list of 150 to 200 TCR beta chains associated with cytomegalovirus. Because some donors lacked HLA typing at each locus, the association tests relied only on the typed subset. In an earlier analysis of more than 500 of the donors, most TCR beta V segments appeared in productive rearrangements about 87% or about 30% of the time, broadly matching IMGT annotations. A group of highly shared sequence variants was considered likely to be a technical artifact of the sequencing pipeline. Correlated functional status among segregating V segments might be attributable to linkage disequilibrium, but an unknown experimental factor could not be ruled out. The only immune exposure information available for the cohort was CMV serostatus. In a later analysis, several top co-occurrence clusters were reported to appear linked to parvovirus B19, influenza, CMV and Epstein-Barr virus. An association between a missense DCLRE1C variant and V-gene and J-gene trimming of TCR beta chains was found in a later genetic analysis and replicated in an independent cohort. Compared with the roughly 700-donor mean, donors in an Asian-associated ancestry cluster had fewer N-insertions in productive TCRs, according to a later genetic analysis. Roughly uniform sequencing depth across donors was assumed in presence/absence analyses, although this assumption may not hold. This cohort had only TCR beta chains sequenced, and the lack of alpha or paired-chain data limited which features could be detected. A further reported finding was that TCR beta sequences accurately predicted the HLA-A and HLA-B alleles for most subjects in the first cohort. A later analysis found that HLA-associated TCR beta chains were more clonally expanded and had lower generation probabilities than equally common non-associated chains.

Of note for this clone: It lacks a known antigen. No quality values exist for individual bases; no much larger clone is one base distant.

The receptor library was made with the immunoSEQ multiplex PCR assay. For the multiplex PCR, a mixture combining 60 forward primers for TCR Vbeta segments and 13 reverse primers for TCR Jbeta segments was used. A multiplex PCR assay on genomic DNA amplified the CDR3 region of rearranged TCR beta genes. The amplified TCR beta libraries were sequenced on the Illumina HiSeq System as 87-base-pair reads. The source study handled its data this way. A later analysis tallied around 80 million unique TCR beta chains across the approximately 670 repertoires, and around 10 million of those chains were shared by two or more donors. Raw reads were error-corrected and collapsed into unique sequences with a nearest-neighbor algorithm that merged closely related sequences to remove PCR and sequencing errors. Alignment of CDR3 sequences to IMGT reference sequences was used to assign V, D and J gene segments. For a sequence to be retained, a match of at least six nucleotides to both a V gene segment and a J gene segment was required. A rearrangement counted as productive if the CDR3 had no stop codons and remained in frame with V and J, and every other rearrangement counted as non-productive. CDR3 was defined by IMGT convention, running from the second conserved V-encoded cysteine to the conserved J-encoded phenylalanine. The earlier analysis of about 610 of the donors excluded sequences that lacked an unambiguous match to a single V gene segment. An earlier analysis of about 590 of the donors classified V segments as functional when productive rearrangements were above 56.7% and as segregating when the standard deviation between donors was above 5%. A statistical classification framework was developed to diagnose cytomegalovirus status using the catalog of TCR beta chain sequences. A later analysis assigned V and J genes by comparing TCR nucleotide sequences with IMGT/GENE-DB human TR gene sequences. A later analysis assigned CDR3 sequences and most-parsimonious VDJ recombination scenarios with the TCRdist pipeline. A later analysis defined each TCR beta chain by its CDR3 amino acid sequence plus V-gene family, and excluded reads lacking a unique V-gene family. In a later analysis, nearly 600 highly shared, low-generation-probability nucleotide sequences were removed to address suspected cross-contamination and a sequencing artifact. For each public chain, a later analysis derived a clonal expansion index from normalized ranks of inferred template counts within each repertoire. In a later analysis, generation probabilities were computed using a VDJ recombination model fitted to out-of-frame rearrangements, and the results were checked against IGoR. Hypergeometric tests were used in a later analysis to score TCR-TCR, TCR-HLA and TCR-CMV co-occurrence, with a repertoire-size bias correction applied to the TCR pairs. A later analysis estimated false discovery rates by permuting HLA or CMV assignments 20 times. In a later analysis, co-occurring TCRs were grouped using DBSCAN, with TCRdist sequence similarity added in when clustering inside HLA-allele-positive subsets. For co-occurrence clustering, repertoires with fewer than 30,000 or more than 120,000 public chains were excluded, along with four or five repertoires with anomalous nucleotide sharing. TCRdb limited this immuneACCESS table to in-frame rearrangements with V and J called. A share of clones is missing; checked studies link under half to unresolved V genes, and the rest is unexplained. V, J and clone size were drawn from that table, and D and trimming were deduced from the DNA. The sample table contains approximately 89,000 clones; only one count was recorded for around 68% of them. The ten largest clones take up roughly 1.2% of the sample.

The CDR3, cysteine through phenylalanine, is 15 amino acids long. Only CDR3 DNA remains: 45 bases, in frame from the first base. V ends up 2 bases short and J 4 bases short, with an unmatched junction base count of 7. CDR1 and CDR2, looked up from the germline V gene (reference sequence), are GTSNPN and SVGIG. The cohort was made up of 666 healthy bone marrow donors. At the time of sampling, every cohort member was nominally healthy, though immune exposures that went unrecorded were likely present. The donor was CMV seronegative and was included in the group of about 400 seronegative cohort members. Every donor gave a peripheral blood sample, and the peripheral blood mononuclear cells from that sample were used for TCR beta sequencing. The Qiagen DNeasy Blood Extraction Kit was used to extract genomic DNA from the blood cell samples.

The sequence joins TRBV30 to TRBJ2-3, with 9 middle bases fitting TRBD2. The sample was PBMCs. The sequence came from a female donor in good health and CMV-seronegative. The nucleotide sequence is TGTGCCTGGAGTAATCGCGCGGGGGGGGCAGATACGCAGTATTTT. It codes for CAWSNRAGGADTQYF.